A single sample is the source of the 17 T cell receptor beta chains below, sequenced in a study of T-cell reconstitution after alpha-beta-depleted transplantation in children. Unique molecular identifiers were used in preparing the TCRbeta library. TCRdb ran MiXCR on the PCR reads and lists one entry per CDR3 protein. This sample yields about 16,000 distinct CDR3 sequences, of which about 5% are seen a single time; under 7% belongs to the top ten. This specimen was PBMCs, taken before TCRalphabeta/CD19-depleted stem cell transplant. The receptors were sampled from a boy younger than 18 with acute lymphoblastic leukemia, due to receive a stem cell transplant.

This clonotype was detected many times. CDR3 sequence: CSVTGGTDTQYF. The CDR3, as DNA: TGCAGCGTAACAGGGGGCACAGATACGCAGTATTTT. The chain recombines TRBV29-1 with TRBJ2-3, with 7 bases matching TRBD1. Trimming removed 6 bases from V and 1 base from J; junction bases left unmatched: 1. The CDR3 is 12 amino acids. Per germline, CDR1 SQVTM and CDR2 ANQGSEA.

This clonotype showed up many times. The chain links TRBV20-1 to TRBJ1-6; D is ambiguous. The CDR3 has 11 residues. The germline CDR1 and CDR2 sequences are DFQATT and SNEGSKA (reference sequence). V was cut by 7 bases and J by 14 bases, with 15 bases left in between. CDR3 sequence (DNA): TGCAGTGTTTCGGCGATGGGTGCCCTCCACTTT. Its translation is CSVSAMGALHF.

There are many counts of this clonotype. The rearrangement links TRBV12-3 or TRBV12-4 to TRBJ1-2; D unresolved. The CDR3 is made up of 15 amino acids. V was pared by 2 bases and J by 8 bases, with 18 bases between. CDR3 protein: CASSLSDWTGGGYTF. The CDR3 coding sequence is TGTGCCAGCAGTTTATCCGACTGGACGGGCGGGGGCTACACCTTC.

There are many counts of this clonotype. A much larger clonotype is one base distant, so this may be a read error. J is TRBJ2-7 and V is TRBV6-2 or TRBV6-3; a possible D gene is TRBD1 (6 bases). The CDR3 is 13 residues long. Germline V gene lookup returns CDR1 MNHEY and CDR2 SVGEGT. The V and J ends lost 2 bases and 2 bases respectively, with 7 bases between them. The CDR3 coding sequence is TGTGCCAGCAGTTACCGGGACACCTACGAGCAGTACTTC. It is translated as CASSYRDTYEQYF.

This clonotype was observed many times. This chain joins TRBV15 and TRBJ1-3, with D unresolved. The CDR3 is made up of 15 amino acids. Trimming took off 0 bases at V and 0 bases at J, with 6 bases between the two ends. Looked up from germline, CDR1 is LNHNV and CDR2 is YYDKDF (reference sequence). Here the CDR3 reads CATSRDRFSGNTIYF. For the CDR3, the DNA is TGTGCCACCAGCAGAGACAGGTTCTCTGGAAACACCATATATTTT.

This clonotype was found many times. The rearrangement joins TRBV28 to TRBJ1-5, with D possibly TRBD1 on 6 matching bases. Trimming stripped 5 bases from V and 7 bases from J, with 18 bases between. Looked up from germline, CDR1 is MDHEN and CDR2 is SYDVKM. The CDR3 has 15 residues. CDR3 in amino acids: CASSPGNRVDQPQHF. CDR3 coding DNA: TGTGCCAGCAGTCCCGGAAACAGGGTGGACCAGCCCCAGCATTTT. Based on the CDR3 plus reference TRBV28 and TRBJ1-5, the full variable domain is DVKVTQSSRYLVKRTGEKVFLECVQDMDHENMFWYRQDPGLGLRLIYFSYDVKMKEKGDIPEGYSVSREKKERFSLILESASTNQTSMYLCASSPGNRVDQPQHFGDGTRLSIL.

This clonotype showed up many times. The chain joins TRBV7-9 to TRBJ1-4; 7 nucleotides line up with TRBD1. Trimming took 5 bases from V and 6 from J; bases not matched to a gene: 9. Germline V gene lookup returns CDR1 SEHNR and CDR2 FQNEAQ (reference sequence). This CDR3 contains 15 residues. CDR3 in DNA: TGTGCCAGCAGCGTAAGGACAGGATGGGATGAAAAACTGTTTTTT. The encoded protein is CASSVRTGWDEKLFF.

This clonotype was seen ten or more times. V is TRBV20-1 and J is TRBJ2-1, with a weak D call TRBD1 (7 bases). Trimming cost V 0 bases and J 4 bases, with 16 bases left between them. CDR1 DFQATT and CDR2 SNEGSKA come from the germline V gene (reference sequence). This CDR3 region has 16 residues. The CDR3 reads CSARDYQGGGYNEQFF. The CDR3 DNA sequence: TGCAGTGCTAGAGATTATCAGGGGGGAGGTTACAATGAGCAGTTCTTC.

This rearrangement joins TRBV6-5 to TRBJ2-2; D remains ambiguous. The germline gives CDR1 MNHEY, CDR2 SVGAGI. CDR3 length: 13 residues. V lost 0 bases and J lost 6, with 5 bases in between. The CDR3 spells CASSYSGSGELFF. CDR3 nucleotides: TGTGCCAGCAGTTACTCAGGGTCCGGGGAGCTGTTTTTT.

This clonotype was recorded at least ten times. The chain is built from TRBV12-3 or TRBV12-4 and TRBJ1-5; possible D gene TRBD1, 5 bases. V lost 2 bases, J lost 1 base, and 15 bases lay in between. The CDR3 is made up of 17 amino acids. In nucleotides, the CDR3 is TGTGCCAGCAGTTTATGGGGGGTGCGGGACAGCAATCAGCCCCAGCATTTT. As protein: CASSLWGVRDSNQPQHF.

This clonotype showed up many times. V and J are TRBV2 and TRBJ2-5; the match to TRBD2 covers 10 bases. Per the germline V gene, CDR1 is SNHLY and CDR2 is FYNNEI. This CDR3 comprises 16 residues. V was clipped by 6 bases and J by 5 bases; unmatched bases: 12. The CDR3 sequence: CASRNLAGGRGETQYF. The CDR3 nucleotides read TGTGCCAGCAGGAATTTAGCGGGAGGCCGGGGGGAGACCCAGTACTTC.

This clonotype was seen many times. The chain links TRBV20-1 to TRBJ1-5; 9 positions match TRBD1. Per the germline V gene, CDR1 is DFQATT and CDR2 is SNEGSKA (reference sequence). V dropped 4 bases and J dropped 5; count of bases not matched to a gene: 6. The CDR3 contains 14 residues. The CDR3 DNA reads TGCAGTGCTACCCAGGGACAGGGCTATCAGCCCCAGCATTTT. Its translation is CSATQGQGYQPQHF.

This clonotype was recorded at least ten times. The chain uses TRBV7-2 and TRBJ2-3; 13 bases agree with TRBD2. This CDR3 comprises 17 residues. CDR1 and CDR2 (germline): SGHTA, FQGNSA. Trimming removed 1 base from V and 9 bases from J; junction bases left unmatched: 10. Here the CDR3 reads CASSLGGTSGAQGTQYF. The CDR3 DNA reads TGTGCCAGCAGCTTAGGGGGGACTAGCGGGGCCCAGGGGACGCAGTATTTT. Complete variable domain (other parts from reference TRBV7-2 and TRBJ2-3): GAGVSQSPSNKVTEKGKDVELRCDPISGHTALYWYRQSLGQGLEFLIYFQGNSAPDKSGLPSDRFSAERTGGSVSTLTIQRTQQEDSAVYLCASSLGGTSGAQGTQYFGPGTRLTVL.

This clonotype was recorded at least ten times. J is TRBJ2-7 and V is TRBV18, with D maybe TRBD1 (6 bases). The length of the CDR3 is 14 residues. Germline lookup yields CDR1 KGHSH and CDR2 LQKENI. With 2 bases removed from V and 1 base from J, the gap between germline ends came to 9 bases. The CDR3 DNA reads TGTGCCAGCTCACCAGGCAGGGGATCCTACGAGCAGTACTTC. As protein: CASSPGRGSYEQYF.

This clonotype was detected ten times or more. An end of the junction does not agree with germline; a read error may underlie this. The CDR3 here is CASSEGRARDF. In DNA, the CDR3 is TGTGCCAGCAGTGAGGGCAGGGCCCGCGACTTC. This chain links TRBV2 with TRBJ2-4; perhaps TRBD1 as D (5 bases). Germline loops: CDR1 SNHLY, CDR2 FYNNEI. The CDR3 consists of 11 residues.

This clonotype was recorded at least ten times. The chain has TRBV11-2 and TRBJ1-2, with 12 bases aligning to TRBD1. J lost 5 bases, V lost 0 bases, and 4 bases had no gene match. The CDR3 is 16 residues long. Germline assignment: CDR1 SGHAT and CDR2 FQNNGV. The DNA of the CDR3 is TGTGCCAGCAGCTTAGATGGGACAGGGGGCCCATATGGCTACACCTTC. As protein: CASSLDGTGGPYGYTF.

This clonotype was seen ten or more times. CDR3 in amino acids: CASSLSGTYNEQFF. The CDR3 DNA reads TGTGCCAGCAGCTTGTCCGGGACGTACAATGAGCAGTTCTTC. The chain uses TRBV5-6 and TRBJ2-1; either TRBD1 or TRBD2 may supply D (5 bases each). There are 14 residues in the CDR3. In germline, CDR1 is SGHDT, CDR2 YYEEEE. V lost 1 base and J 4 bases, leaving 9 bases between the germline ends. Full variable domain (rest looked up from reference TRBV5-6 and TRBJ2-1): DAGVTQSPTHLIKTRGQQVTLRCSPKSGHDTVSWYQQALGQGPQFIFQYYEEEERQRGNFPDRFSGHQFPNYSSELNVNALLLGDSALYLCASSLSGTYNEQFFGPGTRLTVL.